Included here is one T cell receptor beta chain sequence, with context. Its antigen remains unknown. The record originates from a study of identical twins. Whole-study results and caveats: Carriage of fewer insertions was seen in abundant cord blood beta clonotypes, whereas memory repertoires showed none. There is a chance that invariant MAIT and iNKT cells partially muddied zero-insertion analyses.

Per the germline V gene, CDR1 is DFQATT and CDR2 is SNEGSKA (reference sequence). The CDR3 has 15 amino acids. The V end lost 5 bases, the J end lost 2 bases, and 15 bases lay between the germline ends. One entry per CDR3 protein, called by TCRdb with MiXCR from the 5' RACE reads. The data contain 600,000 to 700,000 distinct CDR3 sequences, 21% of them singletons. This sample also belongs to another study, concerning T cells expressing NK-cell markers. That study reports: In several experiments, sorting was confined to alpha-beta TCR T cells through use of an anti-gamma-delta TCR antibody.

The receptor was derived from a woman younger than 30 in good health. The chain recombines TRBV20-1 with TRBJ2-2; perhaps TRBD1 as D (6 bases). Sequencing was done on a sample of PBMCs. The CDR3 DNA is TGCAGTGCTGGCCCGCGGACAGCCAACACCGGGGAGCTGTTTTTT. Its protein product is CSAGPRTANTGELFF.